The subject of this entry is one T cell receptor beta chain. Antigen unknown. This sample stems from a study of T cell clonality in common variable immunodeficiency. Findings and limits, study-wide: Compared with healthy controls, CVID subjects showed increased TCRbeta clonality, mostly in about a third. CVID subjects shared fewer TCRbeta clones than healthy controls did. Repertoire-complication correlations in CVID were limited by patient heterogeneity. In common variable immunodeficiency, TCR beta chains reportedly carried fewer deletions and N-nucleotide insertions.

TCRdb's copy holds only in-frame clones and misses some; the assay was immunoSEQ multiplex PCR. The data show about 14,000 clones, none appearing only once, with 9% held by the ten largest. The receptor was derived from a human donor with common variable immunodeficiency. Sample: peripheral blood mononuclear cells.

The part of the CDR3 DNA that was read is TGTGCCAGCAGCCCGACGGCGGGCACC. Its protein product is CASSPTAGT. The CDR3, in full, reads CASSPTAGTIYF. The rearrangement uses TRBV7-2 and TRBJ1-3, with D hard to call. With the read ending 3 residues before the CDR3 end, the germline J gene is used to fill in that end. The CDR3 sequence is 12 residues long. Germline CDR1 is SGHTA and CDR2 is FQGNSA. Trimming cost V 5 bases and J 9 bases, with 11 bases left between them.